A selection of T cell receptor beta chains follows, all from one sample in a study of early T cells in non-severe SARS-CoV-2 infection. TCRdb re-analysed the 5' RACE reads in MiXCR, keeping a single row per CDR3 protein. The sample lists tens of thousands of distinct CDR3 sequences, about an eighth occurring once. The specimen sequenced was whole blood. These receptors all stem from an adult who was a healthcare worker with PCR-confirmed SARS-CoV-2 infection or an uninfected control (not recorded which). Both conserved end residues are part of each CDR3.

v_call,j_call,cdr3_aa
TRBV29-1,TRBJ1-2,CSVRDTGGSYGYTF
TRBV10-1,TRBJ1-2,CASRVANYGYTF
TRBV11-2,TRBJ2-3,CVSRPTGGTDTQYF
TRBV20-1,TRBJ2-7,CSAGRSYEQYF
TRBV12-3/TRBV12-4,TRBJ2-1,CASGTWGGSDNEQFF
TRBV11-2,TRBJ2-1,CASSSQVGTSSYNEQFF
TRBV5-5,TRBJ2-1,CASSLRLVSGVDFSTYNEQFF
TRBV5-6,TRBJ2-2,CASSFNSGSGTGELFF
TRBV3-1,TRBJ2-5,CASSHPIGTHETQYF
TRBV11-1,TRBJ2-1,CASSLRTSVNEQFF
TRBV12-3/TRBV12-4,TRBJ2-1,CASSSATSGGAGYNEQFF
TRBV29-1,TRBJ1-2,CSVVPDGWGYGYTF
TRBV6-5,TRBJ2-2,CASSPTAGTLRTGELFF
TRBV11-2,TRBJ2-3,CASSLDGQAGTDTQYF
TRBV28,TRBJ2-7,CALGGPGEQYF
TRBV4-2,TRBJ2-2,CASSPPSGELFF
TRBV4-1,TRBJ2-7,CASSQGRGASYEQYF
TRBV14,TRBJ2-3,CASSQDLTDTQYF
TRBV2,TRBJ1-1,CASRSEGRNTEAFF
TRBV18,TRBJ1-3,CASSPSGSGSSGNTIYF
TRBV20-1,TRBJ1-6,CSARAAGGSYNSPLHF
TRBV9,TRBJ2-1,CASSVGGGTSRRDEQFF
TRBV11-2,TRBJ2-7,CASSLESMAPTRQISYEQYF
TRBV20-1,TRBJ2-5,CSASGDQETQYF
TRBV20-1,TRBJ2-1,CSAFSGYYNEQFF
TRBV29-1,TRBJ1-2,CSVEAGGAYYGYTF
TRBV5-1,TRBJ2-1,CASSPGLQYNEQFF
TRBV5-1,TRBJ2-3,CASSLEAGGGTTDTQYF
TRBV12-3/TRBV12-4,TRBJ2-3,CASRDTVASTDTQYF
TRBV27,TRBJ2-7,CASSLQGNTYEQYF
TRBV5-1,TRBJ2-2,CASSPGTGSNTGELFF
TRBV12-3/TRBV12-4,TRBJ1-1,CASSLLSTGNTEAFF
TRBV12-3/TRBV12-4,TRBJ2-2,CASSFPRTSGGAGELFF
TRBV29-1,TRBJ1-2,CSVEGLGAGGYTF
TRBV6-1,TRBJ1-6,CASSAQGTPLHF
TRBV2,TRBJ2-3,CASSEVTTRSTDTQYF
TRBV7-8,TRBJ1-4,CASTLGGQWNEKLFF
TRBV5-7,TRBJ2-1,CASSLPGLGPQQFF
TRBV7-2,TRBJ1-2,CASSRGAGPYGYTF
TRBV5-1,TRBJ1-2,CASSLTGDHGYTF
TRBV6-1,TRBJ1-5,CASSERESQPQHF
TRBV6-1,TRBJ1-1,CASSGGTPGDTEAFF
TRBV19,TRBJ1-5,CASSIRDSNNQPQHF
TRBV20-1,TRBJ1-5,CSARQGAGSNQPQHF
TRBV29-1,TRBJ2-3,CSVEGDSYRTDTQYF
TRBV12-3/TRBV12-4,TRBJ2-1,CASSPGTGLGQFF
TRBV5-1,TRBJ1-5,CASSLEGAGQPQHF
TRBV12-3/TRBV12-4,TRBJ2-7,CASAPPSSYEQYF
TRBV2,TRBJ2-4,CASRGQWKNIQYF